A selection of T cell receptor beta chains follows, all from one sample in a study of CD8 T cells in Susac syndrome. TCRdb used MiXCR to reprocess the immunoSEQ multiplex PCR reads, holding one entry per CDR3 protein. The sample contains about 130,000 distinct CDR3 sequences, 80% to 85% of which appear only once. The sample was CD8+ T cells from PBMCs. These receptors were obtained from a human donor with multiple sclerosis. Both conserved end residues are part of each CDR3. The D gene is left open where the match is weak. Size is omitted from some rows. Given values are once, few, many or a class for expanded clones.

NA	TRBV12-3/TRBV12-4	NA	TRBJ1-1	TGTGCCAGCAGTTTACTGAGAGATGAAGCTTTCTTT	CASSLLRDEAFF
NA	TRBV20-1	NA	TRBJ1-2	TGCAGTGCTAGAGATCGGGGTCACTATGGCTACACCTTC	CSARDRGHYGYTF
NA	TRBV4-1	NA	TRBJ1-1	TGCGCCAGCAGCCAAGGGGTGTTTAGGTACACTGAAGCTTTCTTT	CASSQGVFRYTEAFF
NA	TRBV5-1	NA	TRBJ2-5	TGCGCCAGCAGCCTTGATGGTACCCAGTACTTC	CASSLDGTQYF
once	TRBV5-6	TRBD1	TRBJ1-1	TGTGCCAGCAGTTTTGACAGGGCCGCTGAAGCTTTCTTT	CASSFDRAAEAFF
NA	TRBV7-9	TRBD2	TRBJ2-3	TGTGCCAGCAGCGGGGACTACCTACCAAATACGCAGTATTTT	CASSGDYLPNTQYF
NA	TRBV20-1	NA	TRBJ2-3	TGCAGCATCAAGGATTTTCCCACAGATACGCAGTATTTT	CSIKDFPTDTQYF
NA	TRBV4-1	TRBD2	TRBJ2-7	TGCGCCAGCAGCCAAGAACCGGGGAGCGGGGGCGAGCAGTACTTC	CASSQEPGSGGEQYF
NA	TRBV12-5	NA	TRBJ1-4	TGTGCTAGTGGTGAACGGAACCCTAATGAAAAACTGTTTTTT	CASGERNPNEKLFF
few	TRBV5-4	NA	TRBJ2-7	TGTGCCAGCAGCTCAGCCGACAGGAGCTCCTACGAGCAGTACTTC	CASSSADRSSYEQYF
NA	TRBV19	NA	TRBJ1-2	TGTGCCAGTACGTCAGGGGCTAACTATGGCTACACCTTC	CASTSGANYGYTF
NA	TRBV29-1	TRBD2	TRBJ2-5	TGCAGCGCGGGACTAGCGGAGCTGGAGGAGACCCAGTACTTC	CSAGLAELEETQYF